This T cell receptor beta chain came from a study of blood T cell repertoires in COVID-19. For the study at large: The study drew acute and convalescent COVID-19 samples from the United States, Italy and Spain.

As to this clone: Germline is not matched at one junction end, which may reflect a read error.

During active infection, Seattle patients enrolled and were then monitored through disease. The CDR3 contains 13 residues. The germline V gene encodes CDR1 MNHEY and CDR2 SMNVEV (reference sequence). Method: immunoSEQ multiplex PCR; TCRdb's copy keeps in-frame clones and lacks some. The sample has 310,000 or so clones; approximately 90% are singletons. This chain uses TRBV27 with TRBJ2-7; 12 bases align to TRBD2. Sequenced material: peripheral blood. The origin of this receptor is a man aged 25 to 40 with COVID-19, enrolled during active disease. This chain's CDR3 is CASSWTSGVLNVF. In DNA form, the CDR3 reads TGTGCCAGCAGTTGGACTAGCGGGGTCCTAAACGTTTTC.